Listed here are 15 T cell receptor beta chains from one sample, sequenced in a study of T cell clonality in common variable immunodeficiency. Study conclusions and caveats: Common variable immunodeficiency TCR beta sequences reportedly had fewer deletions and N-nucleotide insertions.

These TCRs' antigens remain unknown. Libraries were prepared by immunoSEQ multiplex PCR; TCRdb keeps only in-frame clonotypes and omits some of them. The table lists tens of thousands of clones, with no singletons. The sample comprised peripheral blood mononuclear cells. These receptors all come from a human donor with common variable immunodeficiency.

As to this clone: The read ends 3 residues early relative to the CDR3; the germline J gene fills the gap. The J gene is TRBJ2-5, the V gene TRBV23-1, with D perhaps matching TRBD1 (6 bases). TRBV23-1 is recorded as an ORF, its role being uncertain. V was pared by 3 bases and J by 2 bases, with 10 bases between. CDR3 size: 14 residues. CDR3 region: CASSHHREQETQYF. CDR3 bases read: TGCGCCAGCAGTCACCACAGGGAACAAGAGACC.

Concerning this clone itself: The observed sequence ends 3 residues before the CDR3 terminus, with the missing tail filled in from the germline J gene. The rearrangement uses TRBV19 and TRBJ1-2, with D perhaps matching TRBD1 (5 bases). Trimming pared 4 bases from V and 4 bases from J, leaving 13 bases between. Germline-derived CDR1 and CDR2 are LNHDA and SQIVND (reference sequence). The CDR3 has 14 residues. CDR3 bases read: TGTGCCAGTAGTACCCCCGGGGGGTTCTATGGC. It encodes CASSTPGGFYG. The whole CDR3 region reads CASSTPGGFYGYTF. Looking up the rest from reference TRBV19 and TRBJ1-2 gives the full variable domain: DGGITQSPKYLFRKEGQNVTLSCEQNLNHDAMYWYRQDPGQGLRLIYYSQIVNDFQKGDIAEGYSVSREKKESFPLTVTSAQKNPTAFYLCASSTPGGFYGYTFGSGTRLTVV.

This clone was detected ten times or more. CDR3 sequence reads: CASSTEGQGANTGELFF. Partial CDR3 DNA: TGTGCCAGCAGTACAGAAGGACAGGGGGCGAACACCGGGGAG. The rearrangement joins TRBV7-3 to TRBJ2-2, with 10 nucleotides matching TRBD1. The read comes to an end 3 residues before the CDR3 does, leaving the germline J gene to fill in the end. The CDR3 has 17 amino acids. Germline-derived CDR1 and CDR2 are SGHTA and FQGTGA. V was clipped by 6 bases and J by 0 bases; unmatched bases: 7.

In this sample, this clone turned up a few times. CDR3 amino acids: CSARDVQYYEQYF. The sequenced CDR3 bases are TGCAGTGCTAGAGATGTTCAGTACTACGAG. V and J are TRBV20-1 and TRBJ2-7; D not resolved. The read halts 3 residues ahead of the CDR3 end, with the missing end drawn from the germline J gene. V lost 0 bases and J 3 bases, leaving 9 bases between the germline ends. In germline, CDR1 is DFQATT, CDR2 SNEGSKA (reference sequence). The CDR3 has 13 amino acids.

About this clone itself: Read data end 3 residues before the CDR3 end; the end is taken from the germline J gene. The chain couples TRBV19 to TRBJ1-6, with a weak D call TRBD1 (6 bases). Germline V gene data show CDR1 as LNHDA and CDR2 as SQIVND (reference sequence). Trimming removed 9 bases from V and 7 bases from J, with 16 bases in between. The CDR3 is made up of 14 amino acids. This CDR3 is CASPIGGLNSPLHF. CDR3 DNA, as far as it was read: TGTGCCAGCCCCATTGGGGGCTTAAATTCACCC. Full variable domain (outside the CDR3, taken from reference TRBV19 and TRBJ1-6): DGGITQSPKYLFRKEGQNVTLSCEQNLNHDAMYWYRQDPGQGLRLIYYSQIVNDFQKGDIAEGYSVSREKKESFPLTVTSAQKNPTAFYLCASPIGGLNSPLHFGNGTRLTVT.

About this clone: The CDR3 extends 3 residues past the end of the read, so its final part is completed from the germline J gene. The same CDR3 also results from other DNA sequences found in this sample. The chain has TRBV7-9 and TRBJ2-7, with D perhaps TRBD1 (5 bases). There are 12 residues in the CDR3. V shed 4 bases and J shed 4 bases, with 8 bases lying between them. The germline gives CDR1 SEHNR, CDR2 FQNEAQ (reference sequence). Here the CDR3 reads CASSSQGYEQYF. CDR3 DNA (partial): TGTGCCAGCAGCTCCCAGGGATACGAG.

This clone was seen a few times. The CDR3 end is not reached by the read, which stops 3 residues before it; the germline J gene fills it in. The chain joins TRBV18 to TRBJ1-1; D perhaps matches TRBD1 (6 bases). The CDR3 contains 15 residues. V lost 1 base and J 2 bases, leaving 11 bases between the germline ends. Germline assignment: CDR1 KGHSH and CDR2 LQKENI. The CDR3 sequence is CASSPQYGGNTEAFF. Partial CDR3 DNA: TGTGCCAGCTCACCACAATATGGGGGCAACACTGAA.

A remark on this clone: Read data end 3 residues before the CDR3 end; the end is taken from the germline J gene. The rearrangement joins TRBV2 to TRBJ2-7, with no clear D. Deletions cut 7 bases from V and 2 bases from J, with 9 bases between. The CDR3 has 12 residues. The germline V gene has CDR1 SNHLY and CDR2 FYNNEI. CDR3 in amino acids: CASKNSAYEQYF. The CDR3 bases that were read are TGTGCCAGCAAAAACTCCGCCTACGAG. Supplemented by reference TRBV2 and TRBJ2-7, the full variable domain reads EPEVTQTPSHQVTQMGQEVILRCVPISNHLYFYWYRQILGQKVEFLVSFYNNEISEKSEIFDDQFSVERPDGSNFTLKIRSTKLEDSAMYFCASKNSAYEQYFGPGTRLTVT.

Turning to this clone: The read terminates 3 residues ahead of where the CDR3 ends, so the germline J gene completes it. J is TRBJ2-5 and V is TRBV7-2; D perhaps matches TRBD2 (6 bases). The CDR3 has 14 amino acids. Deletions cut 7 bases from V and 5 bases from J, with 17 bases between. The germline V gene encodes CDR1 SGHTA and CDR2 FQGNSA. The CDR3 protein is CASTPRGIRETQYF. The sequenced part of the CDR3 DNA is TGTGCCAGCACCCCCCGCGGGATACGGGAGACC.

This clone came up many times. The CDR3 end lies 3 residues beyond the end of the read and is filled in from the germline J gene. This sequence joins TRBV18 and TRBJ2-4; 8 bases agree with TRBD1. CDR3 size: 15 residues. Germline V lookup: CDR1 KGHSH, CDR2 LQKENI. Germline trimming cut 4 bases from V and 9 bases from J; bases unmatched to any gene: 11. Partial CDR3 DNA: TGTGCCAGCTCACTTATCGCGACAGGGGACGGCATT. It translates to CASSLIATGDGI. The entire CDR3 protein is CASSLIATGDGIQYF.

This clone has a count of ten or more. The read terminates 3 residues before the CDR3 end, so the remaining end is supplied by the germline J gene. The chain couples TRBV2 to TRBJ2-1, with TRBD2 identical over 7 bases. CDR3 length: 15 residues. The germline gives CDR1 SNHLY, CDR2 FYNNEI. V shed 1 base, J shed 4 bases, and the junction held 4 bases outside the gene matches. The DNA read from the CDR3 is TGTGCCAGCAGTGAAGTGGCTAGCGGATACAATGAG. This translates into CASSEVASGYNE. The whole CDR3 reads CASSEVASGYNEQFF.

This clone was seen only a few times. The DNA ends 3 residues before the CDR3 does, and the rest of the CDR3 is filled in from the germline J gene. This chain uses TRBV2 with TRBJ1-6, with no clear D. V dropped 4 bases and J dropped 11 bases, with 15 bases sitting between them. The CDR3 extends over 14 amino acids. CDR1 and CDR2 from the germline V gene are SNHLY and FYNNEI. The sequenced CDR3 bases are TGTGCCAGCAGTGCAAGCCTTTCCTCACCACCC. Its protein product is CASSASLSSPP. The CDR3 as a whole reads CASSASLSSPPLHF. Using reference TRBV2 and TRBJ1-6 for the parts outside the CDR3, the full variable domain is EPEVTQTPSHQVTQMGQEVILRCVPISNHLYFYWYRQILGQKVEFLVSFYNNEISEKSEIFDDQFSVERPDGSNFTLKIRSTKLEDSAMYFCASSASLSSPPLHFGNGTRLTVT.

This clone was seen ten or more times. The CDR3 is cut off 3 residues early in the read; its end comes from the germline J gene. The chain is built from TRBV7-9 and TRBJ1-2, with TRBD1 matching over 8 bases. The trim removed 6 bases at V and 0 bases at J, leaving 3 bases unmatched. This CDR3 comprises 14 residues. Per germline, CDR1 SEHNR and CDR2 FQNEAQ (reference sequence). The CDR3 is CASRTTGANYGYTF. CDR3 bases read: TGTGCCAGCAGGACGACAGGGGCTAACTATGGC. Combining the CDR3 with reference TRBV7-9 and TRBJ1-2 gives the whole variable domain DTGVSQNPRHKITKRGQNVTFRCDPISEHNRLYWYRQTLGQGPEFLTYFQNEAQLEKSRLLSDRFSAERPKGSFSTLEIQRTEQGDSAMYLCASRTTGANYGYTFGSGTRLTVV.

This clone is labeled medium-sized. The read halts 3 residues ahead of the CDR3 end, with the missing end drawn from the germline J gene. This chain uses TRBV9 with TRBJ1-6; D uncertain. Trimming left V 2 bases short and J 7 bases short, with 10 bases between. CDR1 is SGDLS, CDR2 YYNGEE, per germline. The CDR3 extends over 14 amino acids. CDR3 protein: CASSVEPMNSPLHF. The sequenced CDR3 bases are TGTGCCAGCAGCGTTGAGCCGATGAATTCACCC.

A remark on this clone: From the germline J gene comes the end of the CDR3, since the read stops 3 residues before it. This rearrangement joins TRBV5-1 to TRBJ2-1; D possibly matches TRBD1 or TRBD2 (6 bases each). Germline V gene lookup returns CDR1 SGHRS and CDR2 YFSETQ. The V and J ends lost 0 bases and 5 bases respectively, with 12 bases between them. The CDR3 has 15 residues. CDR3 region: CASSLAQGGDNEQFF. CDR3 bases read: TGCGCCAGCAGCTTGGCACAGGGAGGAGACAATGAG.